This T cell receptor beta chain was documented in a study of blood T cells in healthy people across ages. Study-wide background: Per two T cells, template switching captured roughly one barcoded beta molecule.

Donors were systemically healthy Caucasian individuals from Russia aged about 6 to 95 years. Each sample yielded at least 5.5 micrograms of PBMC total RNA. Sample-barcoded 5' priming and a J-beta primer mix drove a second PCR of roughly 6 to 12 cycles. Each cDNA molecule was tagged by a template-switch adaptor with 12 random nucleotides. Each CDR3 protein gets one entry after TCRdb re-called the 5' RACE reads with MiXCR. The sample has about 800,000 distinct CDR3 sequences, nearly 60% seen once. Germline V gene lookup returns CDR1 MRHNA and CDR2 SNTAGT. This CDR3 has 15 residues. V was clipped by 3 bases and J by 3 bases; unmatched bases: 5.

The receptor's source is a man aged 25-40 years in good health. The sample consisted of blood. The V and J genes are TRBV6-4 and TRBJ2-3, with 8 bases fitting TRBD2. Here the CDR3 DNA reads TGTGCCAGCAGTGAAAACGGGGGGGAAACAGATACGCAGTATTTT. Translation: CASSENGGETDTQYF.